A single T cell receptor beta chain is shown here with its context. The V and J ends lost 9 bases and 4 bases respectively, with 7 bases between them. Germline V gives CDR1 MNHNS, CDR2 SASEGT. This CDR3 spans 11 amino acids. Sequencing involved patients with CD8+CD57+ cell expansion previously shown by flow cytometry. Patients, without exception, had severe acquired aplastic anemia. No therapy had been given to the patients at the time of blood sampling. The entry originates in a study of CD8+CD57+ T cells in acquired aplastic anemia. Genomic DNA acted as the template from which TCR beta VDJ combination and CDR3 sequence profiling were carried out. TCRdb analysed the reads with MiXCR anew, one entry per CDR3 protein. The sample records a few hundred thousand distinct CDR3 sequences, around 50% being singletons.

The V call is TRBV6-1, the J call TRBJ1-3; perhaps TRBD1 as D (6 bases). The sequence derives from a human donor with aplastic anemia. What was sequenced was sorted CD4+, CD8+, or CD8+CD57+ T cells (not recorded which) from PBMCs. This CDR3 reads CASGQGNTIYF. Here the CDR3 DNA reads TGTGCCAGTGGACAGGGAAACACCATATATTTT.